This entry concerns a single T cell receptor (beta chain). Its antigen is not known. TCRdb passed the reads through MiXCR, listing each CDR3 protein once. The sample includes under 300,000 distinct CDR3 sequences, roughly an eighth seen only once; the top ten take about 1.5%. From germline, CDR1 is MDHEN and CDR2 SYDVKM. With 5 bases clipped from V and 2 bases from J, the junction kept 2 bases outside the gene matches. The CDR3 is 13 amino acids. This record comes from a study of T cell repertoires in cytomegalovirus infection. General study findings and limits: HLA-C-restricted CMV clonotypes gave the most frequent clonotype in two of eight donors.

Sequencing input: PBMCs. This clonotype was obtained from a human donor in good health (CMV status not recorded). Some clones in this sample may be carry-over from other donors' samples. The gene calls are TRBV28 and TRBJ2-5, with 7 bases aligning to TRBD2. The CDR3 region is CASSIGGQETQYF. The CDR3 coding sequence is TGTGCCAGCAGTATCGGGGGGCAAGAGACCCAGTACTTC.